One and the same sample provided the 31 T cell receptor beta chains below, sequenced in a study of regulatory T cells in long-lasting Graves disease. Time point meaning: newly diagnosed GD, antithyroid drugs for less than 3 months. RNA extracted from PBMCs served as the sequencing template. Sequencing libraries for TCR beta were prepared with iRepertoire HTBI primers and Arm-PCR of CDR3 regions. TCRdb re-derived calls from the multiplex PCR reads in MiXCR, one entry per CDR3 protein. The sample has 550,000 to 700,000 distinct CDR3 sequences, roughly a sixth seen once. These data were likewise used in another study, on T cells in Graves' hyperthyroidism and ophthalmopathy.

The source material was peripheral blood mononuclear cells (PBMCs), sampled at new diagnosis, from a patient treated with antithyroid drugs. Receptors originate from a man aged 18 to 30 with Graves disease.

Concerning this clonotype itself: A much larger clone differs by one base, so this may be a read error. Because the CDR3 is missing its conserved closing phenylalanine or tryptophan, this is likely a read error. The chain is built from TRBV6-5 and TRBJ2-1, with D perhaps TRBD2 (5 bases). With 4 bases removed from V and 2 bases from J, the gap between germline ends came to 12 bases. This CDR3 has 15 residues. The germline V gene encodes CDR1 MNHEY and CDR2 SVGAGI. The CDR3 reads CASSSGLEPYNEQFL. In DNA form, the CDR3 reads TGTGCCAGCAGTTCAGGACTTGAGCCCTACAATGAGCAGTTCCTC.

This clonotype was seen more than once but under ten times. One end of the junction does not line up with germline, which may come from a read error. The chain joins TRBV6-2 or TRBV6-3 to TRBJ2-3, with TRBD1 matching over 7 bases. Germline CDR1 reads MNHEY; CDR2 reads SVGEGT. The CDR3 consists of 14 residues. The CDR3 nucleotides read TGTGCCAGCAGTGACTCGCAGGGGGCAGATACGCAGTATTTT. It encodes CASSDSQGADTQYF.

In this sample, this clonotype turned up many times. The chain has TRBV27 and TRBJ2-7; either TRBD1 or TRBD2 may fit D (6 bases each). CDR1 MNHEY and CDR2 SMNVEV come from the germline V gene (reference sequence). The CDR3 is 17 amino acids. With 3 bases removed from V and 3 bases from J, the gap between germline ends came to 21 bases. This CDR3 reads CASSLFSAGHGVYEQYF. Here the CDR3 DNA reads TGTGCCAGCAGTTTGTTTAGTGCGGGACACGGAGTCTACGAGCAGTACTTC.

In its sample, this clonotype was seen many times. The chain uses TRBV27 and TRBJ2-2, with 9 nucleotides matching TRBD2. Germline V gives CDR1 MNHEY, CDR2 SMNVEV (reference sequence). There are 17 residues in the CDR3. V lost 6 bases, J lost 2 bases, and 10 bases stayed unmatched. The CDR3 nucleotides are TGTGCCAGCAGCCATTTCCGACTAGCGGATAACACCGGGGAGCTGTTTTTT. It codes for CASSHFRLADNTGELFF.

This clonotype was seen repeatedly, ten times or more. The chain uses TRBV27 and TRBJ2-7; no reliable D call. V was shortened by 4 bases and J by 4 bases, with 11 bases between the two germline ends. This CDR3 has 13 residues. The germline CDR1 and CDR2 sequences are MNHEY and SMNVEV (reference sequence). This CDR3 is CASSSAPTYEQYF. For the CDR3, the DNA is TGTGCCAGCAGTTCCGCCCCCACTTACGAGCAGTACTTC.

The chain joins TRBV30 to TRBJ1-1; D uncertain. The CDR3 has 13 amino acids. The germline gives CDR1 GTSNPN, CDR2 SVGIG (reference sequence). Trimming removed 1 base at V and 3 bases at J, with 9 bases between. The CDR3 protein is CAWSEREHTEAFF. In DNA form, the CDR3 reads TGTGCCTGGAGTGAGAGGGAGCACACTGAAGCTTTCTTT.

Only a few counts were recorded for this clonotype. This chain connects TRBV11-2 to TRBJ1-2; D gene ambiguous. The CDR3 is 12 amino acids. Trimming took 1 base from V and 5 from J, leaving 5 bases between them. Looked up from germline, CDR1 is SGHAT and CDR2 is FQNNGV. The DNA for the CDR3 is TGTGCCAGCAGCTTAGGCAGATATGGCTACACCTTC. Translating it yields CASSLGRYGYTF.

The chain joins TRBV4-2 to TRBJ2-1; 9 bases agree with TRBD2. The CDR3 length is 15 residues. Losses at the gene ends were 0 bases for V and 9 bases for J; bases not matched to a gene: 6. Germline CDR1 is LGHNA and CDR2 is YNFKEQ. The CDR3 sequence: CASSQDRLAVIEQFF. The CDR3 bases are TGTGCCAGCAGCCAAGATCGACTAGCGGTGATTGAGCAGTTCTTC.

This clonotype was counted between two and nine times. V and J are TRBV20-1 and TRBJ1-1, with D unclear. This CDR3 is built from 14 residues. Germline loops: CDR1 DFQATT, CDR2 SNEGSKA (reference sequence). V dropped 4 bases and J dropped 3 bases, with 15 bases sitting between them. As DNA, the CDR3 is TGCAGTGCTATGGGCGGAACACGCGACACTGAAGCTTTCTTT. Amino acids: CSAMGGTRDTEAFF.

The chain employs TRBV29-1 and TRBJ2-4, with 7 positions matching TRBD2. CDR3 length: 13 residues. J gave up 7 bases and V 4 bases, and 7 bases lay outside the gene matches. Germline V gene lookup returns CDR1 SQVTM and CDR2 ANQGSEA. The CDR3 DNA follows: TGCAGCGTTGGTTCGGGAGGTGGGAACATTCAGTACTTC. Amino acid sequence: CSVGSGGGNIQYF.

The chain is built from TRBV14 and TRBJ1-2; D not certain. Germline CDR1 reads SGHDN; CDR2 reads FVKESK. The CDR3 contains 18 residues. Deletions cut 0 bases from V and 7 bases from J, with 24 bases between. The CDR3 is CASSQDPTPSGSVGGYTF. For the CDR3, the DNA is TGTGCCAGCAGCCAAGATCCCACCCCGAGCGGAAGTGTCGGTGGCTACACCTTC.

This clonotype occurred many times. CDR3 coding DNA: TGTGCCAGCAGTGCCCACAGGGCCCTTAGCAATCAGCCCCAGCATTTT. Its protein product is CASSAHRALSNQPQHF. The chain joins TRBV6-1 to TRBJ1-5; perhaps TRBD1 as D (6 bases). The V gene lost 4 bases and the J gene lost 0 bases, with 13 bases spanning the gap. The CDR3 extends over 16 amino acids. Germline CDR1 and CDR2: MNHNS and SASEGT.

This clonotype was counted many times. This chain connects TRBV6-2 or TRBV6-3 to TRBJ2-1; 12 bases match TRBD2. CDR1 and CDR2 from the germline V gene are MNHEY and SVGEGT. The CDR3 contains 17 residues. After removal of 2 bases from V and 9 bases from J, the junction contained 11 bases not matched to a gene. CDR3 protein: CASSYGLAGGTHGEQFF. As DNA, the CDR3 is TGTGCCAGCAGTTACGGGCTAGCGGGAGGGACCCACGGTGAGCAGTTCTTC.

Many counts were recorded for this clonotype. The rearrangement uses TRBV5-6 and TRBJ2-5; D is perhaps TRBD2 (6 bases). Germline CDR1 SGHDT, CDR2 YYEEEE. Trimming pared 4 bases from V and 2 bases from J, leaving 9 bases between. The CDR3 consists of 13 residues. This CDR3 is CASSTGRQETQYF. The CDR3 DNA reads TGTGCCAGCAGCACGGGGAGGCAAGAGACCCAGTACTTC.

This clonotype was observed a handful of times. The gene calls are TRBV6-1 and TRBJ1-2; D is unclear. V was shortened by 2 bases and J by 2 bases, with 9 bases between the two germline ends. Germline assignment: CDR1 MNHNS and CDR2 SASEGT. This CDR3 region has 14 residues. The CDR3 here is CASSERMRNYGYTF. CDR3 sequence (DNA): TGTGCCAGCAGTGAAAGAATGAGGAACTATGGCTACACCTTC.

Notes on this clonotype: A much larger clone sits a single nucleotide away, making a read error possible. The V and J genes are TRBV6-5 and TRBJ2-1, with 10 bases identical to TRBD2. Germline CDR1 MNHEY, CDR2 SVGAGI. Trimming at V came to 0 bases and at J to 12 bases, leaving 8 bases not matched to a gene. The CDR3 contains 15 residues. The CDR3 protein is CASSYSELAGSAQFF. CDR3 nucleotides: TGTGCCAGCAGTTACTCGGAACTAGCGGGAAGTGCGCAGTTCTTC.

V usage is TRBV10-1 and J usage is TRBJ2-7; perhaps D is TRBD1 or TRBD2 (5 bases each). The germline V and J ends were trimmed by 4 bases and 6 bases, with 13 bases remaining between them. The germline CDR1 and CDR2 sequences are WNHNN and SYGVQD (reference sequence). CDR3 length: 13 residues. CDR3 DNA: TGCGCCAGCAGTGCAGGGCCACTAGGCGAGCAGTACTTC. This encodes CASSAGPLGEQYF.

There are many counts of this clonotype. The CDR3 sequence is CASSPFPAYNEQFF. In DNA form, the CDR3 reads TGTGCCAGCAGTCCCTTCCCGGCCTACAATGAGCAGTTCTTC. V and J are TRBV6-2 or TRBV6-3 and TRBJ2-1; D gene ambiguous. V was shortened by 5 bases and J by 2 bases, with 10 bases between the two germline ends. This CDR3 region has 14 residues. Looked up from germline, CDR1 is MNHEY and CDR2 is SVGEGT.

This clonotype was counted ten times or more. The rearrangement joins TRBV6-1 to TRBJ1-5, with D perhaps TRBD1 (5 bases). CDR1 and CDR2 (germline): MNHNS, SASEGT. This CDR3 spans 13 amino acids. CDR3 coding DNA: TGTGCAGCGGGGACGAGGCCGGGCGGGACCCAGCATTTT. Protein sequence: CAAGTRPGGTQHF.

This sequence joins TRBV5-1 and TRBJ2-7; D unclear. CDR3 length: 16 amino acids. V shed 0 bases and J shed 0 bases, with 13 bases lying between them. Germline loops: CDR1 SGHRS, CDR2 YFSETQ. The CDR3 loop reads CASSLVGQFRSYEQYF. CDR3 DNA: TGCGCCAGCAGCTTGGTAGGCCAGTTCCGCTCCTACGAGCAGTACTTC.

The genes are TRBV6-1 and TRBJ1-5; TRBD1 matches 9 bases. V gave up 7 bases and J gave up 4 bases; unmatched junction bases: 20. The CDR3 runs to 19 residues. Germline V gives CDR1 MNHNS, CDR2 SASEGT. The CDR3 region has the DNA TGTGCCAGCATTAGAGCCACACCCGGGACAGGGTGGATTAATCAGCCCCAGCATTTT. Protein sequence: CASIRATPGTGWINQPQHF.

This clonotype occurred many times. The CDR3 DNA follows: TGCAGCGTTGCGGGGGGAAGGATAGCGCCCGAGTCTCGCCCAGATACGCAGTATTTT. Translation gives CSVAGGRIAPESRPDTQYF. The chain employs TRBV29-1 and TRBJ2-3; 7 nucleotides match TRBD2. CDR1 SQVTM and CDR2 ANQGSEA come from the germline V gene. This CDR3 comprises 19 residues. The V segment lost 4 bases and the J segment 4 bases; nucleotides outside the gene matches: 23.

As DNA, the CDR3 is TGTGCCAGCAGCTTAGAATGGGTCTCTGGAAACACCATATATTTT. Encoded protein: CASSLEWVSGNTIYF. This chain links TRBV11-2 with TRBJ1-3; D call uncertain. Trimming removed 0 bases at V and 0 bases at J, with 6 bases between. The germline V gene encodes CDR1 SGHAT and CDR2 FQNNGV. CDR3 length equals 15 residues.

The CDR3 DNA reads TGTGCCAGCAGTTACCACGACAGGGGGTCTGGCTACACCTTC. Residues: CASSYHDRGSGYTF. This sequence joins TRBV6-2 or TRBV6-3 and TRBJ1-2; 9 bases are shared with TRBD1. The length of the CDR3 is 14 residues. The germline gives CDR1 MNHEY, CDR2 SVGEGT. V shed 2 bases, J shed 7 bases, and the junction held 5 bases outside the gene matches.

The genes are TRBV19 and TRBJ2-2; TRBD2 matches at 9 bases. The V segment lost 4 bases and the J segment 9 bases; nucleotides outside the gene matches: 12. The CDR3 runs to 16 residues. Germline V gene data show CDR1 as LNHDA and CDR2 as SQIVND (reference sequence). The CDR3 DNA sequence: TGTGCCAGTAGTACGAGGGTTAGCGGGAGCCCCCGGGAGCTGTTTTTT. Protein sequence: CASSTRVSGSPRELFF.

This chain uses TRBV12-3 or TRBV12-4 with TRBJ1-5; the D gene is possibly TRBD1 (5 bases). The CDR3 spans 15 residues. Between the trimmed V and J ends, which lost 5 bases and 0 bases, there was a span of 11 bases. The DNA for the CDR3 is TGTGCCAGCAGTGTGACAGTTTTTAGCAATCAGCCCCAGCATTTT. Amino acids: CASSVTVFSNQPQHF.

This clonotype was seen ten or more times. This chain links TRBV6-2 or TRBV6-3 with TRBJ2-7, with 9 nucleotides matching TRBD1. V dropped 5 bases and J dropped 0; count of bases not matched to a gene: 11. CDR3 size: 17 residues. The germline V gene encodes CDR1 MNHEY and CDR2 SVGEGT. This CDR3 is CASSITGTGPSSYEQYF. Written as DNA, the CDR3 is TGTGCCAGCAGTATAACGGGGACAGGGCCCAGCTCCTACGAGCAGTACTTC.

The sample holds many counts of this clonotype. The chain joins TRBV6-1 to TRBJ2-7, with TRBD2 matching over 9 bases. Germline values: CDR1 MNHNS, CDR2 SASEGT. The length of the CDR3 is 15 residues. The ends lost 6 bases at V and 2 bases at J; junction bases unmatched: 8. In nucleotides, the CDR3 is TGTGCCAGCAGCAATAGCGGGAGTCGGGCCTACGAGCAGTACTTC. Its protein is CASSNSGSRAYEQYF.

The sample holds a few counts of this clonotype. The chain joins TRBV18 to TRBJ2-5, with a weak D call TRBD1 (6 bases). The germline V gene has CDR1 KGHSH and CDR2 LQKENI. CDR3 size: 14 residues. V lost 0 bases, J lost 1 base, and 6 bases lay in between. CDR3 sequence (DNA): TGTGCCAGCTCACCACCGGACAGCCAAGAGACCCAGTACTTC. Translating it yields CASSPPDSQETQYF.

This clonotype was detected many times. The rearrangement joins TRBV20-1 to TRBJ2-1; 16 positions agree with TRBD2. The trim removed 0 bases at V and 7 bases at J, leaving 3 bases unmatched. Germline V lookup: CDR1 DFQATT, CDR2 SNEGSKA (reference sequence). The CDR3 contains 16 residues. DNA of the CDR3: TGCAGTGCTAGAGAGGGGACTAGCGGGAGGGTTAATGAGCAGTTCTTC. Translation gives CSAREGTSGRVNEQFF.

This clonotype was seen just once. CDR3 loop: CSAPAGLAETSYEQYF. DNA for the CDR3: TGCAGTGCCCCCGCGGGACTAGCGGAGACTTCTTACGAGCAGTACTTC. The rearrangement uses TRBV20-1 and TRBJ2-7; 11 bases agree with TRBD2. V lost 6 bases, J lost 4 bases, and 14 bases stayed unmatched. CDR3 length: 16 amino acids. CDR1 is DFQATT and CDR2 is SNEGSKA in the germline V gene (reference sequence).